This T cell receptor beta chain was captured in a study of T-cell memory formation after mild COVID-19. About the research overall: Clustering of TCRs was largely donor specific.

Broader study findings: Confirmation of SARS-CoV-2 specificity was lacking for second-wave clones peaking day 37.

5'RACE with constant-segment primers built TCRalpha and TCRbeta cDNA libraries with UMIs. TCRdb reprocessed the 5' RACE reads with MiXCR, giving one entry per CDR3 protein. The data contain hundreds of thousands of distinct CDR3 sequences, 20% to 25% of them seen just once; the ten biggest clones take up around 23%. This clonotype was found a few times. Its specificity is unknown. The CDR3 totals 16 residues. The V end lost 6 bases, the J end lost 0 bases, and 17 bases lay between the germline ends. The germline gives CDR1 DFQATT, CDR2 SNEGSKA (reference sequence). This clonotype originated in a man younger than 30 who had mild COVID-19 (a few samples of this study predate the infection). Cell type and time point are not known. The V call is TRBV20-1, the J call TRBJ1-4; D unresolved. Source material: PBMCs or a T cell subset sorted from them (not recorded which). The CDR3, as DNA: TGCAGTGCCAGAAACCCTGGACGGACAACTAATGAAAAACTGTTTTTT. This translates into CSARNPGRTTNEKLFF.